Below, 8 T cell receptor beta chains from the same sample are listed, as sequenced in a study of cytomegalovirus exposure and HLA in healthy donors. Researchers ran the PCR with 60 Vbeta and 13 Jbeta primers. Profiled with immunoSEQ multiplex PCR; TCRdb holds only in-frame clones, not every one. Counted here are about 230,000 clones, over 65% occurring once; the ten biggest clones make up roughly 1.3%. Sequenced material: PBMCs. The origin of the receptors is a human donor in good health.

The rearrangement uses TRBV7-2 and TRBJ2-1; D remains unclear. V gave up 2 bases and J gave up 8 bases, with 4 bases separating them. The CDR3 length is 11 residues. CDR1 SGHTA and CDR2 FQGNSA come from the germline V gene. This CDR3 is CASSLLYEQFF. The DNA for the CDR3 is TGTGCCAGCAGCTTATTATATGAGCAGTTCTTC.

The V call is TRBV7-2, the J call TRBJ2-1; TRBD1 matches 8 bases. With 5 bases clipped from V and 0 bases from J, the junction kept 3 bases outside the gene matches. This CDR3 contains 15 residues. CDR1 SGHTA and CDR2 FQGNSA come from the germline V gene. CDR3 in amino acids: CASSRQGISYNEQFF. In DNA form, the CDR3 reads TGTGCCAGCAGCCGACAGGGGATCTCCTACAATGAGCAGTTCTTC.

This chain links TRBV28 with TRBJ2-3; 9 nucleotides match TRBD1. V trimming: 8 bases; J trimming: 0 bases; junction bases outside the gene matches: 3. The length of the CDR3 is 14 residues. Germline V gene sequence: CDR1 MDHEN, CDR2 SYDVKM. The CDR3 spells CASATGGSTDTQYF. As DNA, the CDR3 is TGTGCCAGCGCGACAGGGGGGAGCACAGATACGCAGTATTTT.

The V and J genes are TRBV6-1 and TRBJ2-2; TRBD2 is a possible D gene (6 bases). The CDR3 is 14 residues long. From germline, CDR1 is MNHNS and CDR2 SASEGT. Trimming pared 1 base from V and 6 bases from J, leaving 9 bases between. The CDR3 DNA is TGTGCCAGCAGTGAAGTTGGGACTCCCGGGGAGCTGTTTTTT. Translated, it gives CASSEVGTPGELFF.

The chain couples TRBV28 to TRBJ1-1; D might be TRBD1 (5 bases). The germline V gene has CDR1 MDHEN and CDR2 SYDVKM. The CDR3 loop spans 16 amino acids. Trimming removed 5 bases from V and 5 bases from J, with 21 bases in between. The CDR3 is CASSQEASGGSTEAFF. In nucleotides, the CDR3 is TGTGCCAGCAGTCAAGAGGCCAGTGGGGGGAGTACTGAAGCTTTCTTT.

The chain combines TRBV4-3 with TRBJ2-7; no clear D gene. Trimming took off 0 bases at V and 6 bases at J, with 9 bases between the two ends. Germline V gene lookup returns CDR1 LGHNA and CDR2 YSLEER. The CDR3 spans 13 residues. This CDR3 reads CASSQELSREQYF. CDR3 nucleotides: TGCGCCAGCAGCCAAGAACTATCCCGCGAGCAGTACTTC.

The chain has TRBV18 and TRBJ2-7, with 11 nucleotides matching TRBD1. CDR3 length: 15 amino acids. The V gene end was trimmed by 0 bases and the J gene end by 3 bases; junction bases not matched to a gene: 1. Germline lookup yields CDR1 KGHSH and CDR2 LQKENI. The CDR3, as DNA: TGTGCCAGCTCACCACCAGGGACAGGGGGCTACGAGCAGTACTTC. Translation: CASSPPGTGGYEQYF.

The chain uses TRBV10-3 and TRBJ1-2, with D possibly matching TRBD1 (5 bases). Trimming removed 2 bases from V and 5 bases from J, with 9 bases in between. The CDR3 is 13 amino acids. Germline V gives CDR1 ENHRY, CDR2 SYGVKD. The CDR3, as DNA: TGTGCCATCAGTGAGGCGGGACTGTATGGCTACACCTTC. Protein product: CAISEAGLYGYTF.